This entry describes one T cell receptor (beta chain). Data came from immunoSEQ multiplex PCR; TCRdb stores just in-frame clones and leaves some out. The top ten hold around 8% of the sample, which has around 500,000 clones, 80% to 90% seen once. Donors were grouped by their self-reported clinical history. Germline V CDR1 and CDR2: SGHRS, YFSETQ. Between the trimmed V and J ends, which lost 0 bases and 1 base, there was a span of 10 bases. The length of the CDR3 is 15 residues. The data belong to a study of blood T cell repertoires in COVID-19. This TCR derives from a woman in her sixties who had recovered from COVID-19. Sequenced input: PBMCs or T cells enriched from blood (not recorded which). The J gene is TRBJ1-1, the V gene TRBV5-1, with D unresolved. CDR3 sequence: CASSLGTVGNTEAFF. The CDR3 nucleotides read TGCGCCAGCAGCTTGGGAACAGTGGGGAACACTGAAGCTTTCTTT.